The T cell receptor (beta chain) under discussion was sequenced for a study of Ad26.COV2.S vaccination and SARS-CoV-2 variants. Study-level information: In the COV1001 trial, the donor was in the Ad26.COV2.S arm.

Here immunoSEQ multiplex PCR was the method, and the copy in TCRdb shows in-frame clones only, minus some. Seen here are about 460,000 clones, 70% to 90% observed once, and the top ten hold more than 1.5%. Points from the study as a whole: Vaccine recipients and placebo recipients showed similar non-spike TCR breadth. After vaccination, reports described spike-specific CD8+ and CD4+ T cell responses as showing substantial breadth.

Trimming cost V 5 bases and J 6 bases, with 9 bases left between them. Germline loops: CDR1 SGHRS, CDR2 YFSETQ. The CDR3 is made up of 11 amino acids. In regard to this clone: Its antigen is as yet unknown.

Regarding treatment: around 19 received Ad26.COV2.S at low or high dose, single or two shots; about five received placebo; per-sample allocation not given. Day 63 after the first injection of vaccine or placebo was the sampling time. This specimen was peripheral blood, taken in a trial of Ad26.COV2.S vaccine versus placebo. The receptor was isolated from a person aged 18-60 years who received the Ad26.COV2.S COVID-19 vaccine or a placebo. V and J are TRBV5-1 and TRBJ2-7, with D possibly TRBD2 on 5 matching bases. The chain's CDR3 is CASRAAGEQYF. The DNA of the CDR3 is TGCGCCAGCAGGGCGGCGGGCGAGCAGTACTTC.